The 12 T cell receptor beta chains in this list originate from one sample, sequenced in a study of cytomegalovirus exposure and HLA in healthy donors. The PCR made use of 60 Vbeta and 13 Jbeta primers. Assay: immunoSEQ multiplex PCR; the TCRdb copy retains only in-frame clones and omits some. Among 100,000 to 150,000 clones listed, over 70% were seen once. Sequencing input: PBMCs. Receptor source: a woman aged 40-49 years in good health and CMV-seronegative.

The chain recombines TRBV2 with TRBJ1-2; D not certain. The germline V and J ends were trimmed by 4 bases and 0 bases, with 18 bases remaining between them. CDR3 length equals 17 residues. The germline V gene encodes CDR1 SNHLY and CDR2 FYNNEI. The CDR3, as DNA: TGTGCCAGCAGTGCGGGGTCTTTCGGTATTACTAACTATGGCTACACCTTC. Amino acids: CASSAGSFGITNYGYTF.

The genes are TRBV10-1 and TRBJ2-2; tentatively, D is TRBD1 (6 bases). Trimming cost V 8 bases and J 7 bases, with 17 bases left between them. The CDR3 is made up of 14 amino acids. Per the germline V gene, CDR1 is WNHNN and CDR2 is SYGVQD (reference sequence). CDR3 region: CASGRQAESGELFF. Written as DNA, the CDR3 is TGCGCCAGCGGTAGACAGGCGGAGAGCGGGGAGCTGTTTTTT.

The chain uses TRBV5-6 and TRBJ2-5; the match to TRBD1 covers 8 bases. The V gene end was trimmed by 0 bases and the J gene end by 5 bases; junction bases not matched to a gene: 9. The CDR3 runs to 16 residues. From germline, CDR1 is SGHDT and CDR2 YYEEEE. The CDR3 region has the DNA TGTGCCAGCAGCTTGGGGACAGGGTTGAGAGGCGAGACCCAGTACTTC. It specifies CASSLGTGLRGETQYF.

V and J are TRBV19 and TRBJ2-5, with a weak D call TRBD2 (5 bases). The ends were cut back, 5 bases at V and 4 bases at J, with 11 bases in the middle. Germline V CDR1 and CDR2: LNHDA, SQIVND (reference sequence). The length of the CDR3 is 13 residues. The CDR3 coding sequence is TGTGCCAGTAGTCCAGACGGAGGAGAGACCCAGTACTTC. Translating gives CASSPDGGETQYF.

This chain connects TRBV7-6 to TRBJ2-5; maybe TRBD2 (6 bases). Judging by the DNA end, TRBJ2-7 fits better; the J call may be wrong. There are 15 residues in the CDR3. Germline lookup yields CDR1 SGHVS and CDR2 FNYEAQ. CDR3 sequence (DNA): TGTGCCAGCAGCTTTAGAACAGGAGCGGGCTACGAGCAGTACTTC. It yields the protein CASSFRTGAGYEQYF.

This clone is categorized as medium-sized. The chain joins TRBV7-2 to TRBJ2-5; a weak D match, TRBD1 (5 bases). Trimming pared 5 bases from V and 5 bases from J, leaving 21 bases between. The CDR3 is 16 amino acids. Germline CDR1 SGHTA, CDR2 FQGNSA. The CDR3 is CASSLSGRVAVETQYF. In DNA, the CDR3 is TGTGCCAGCAGCCTGTCTGGCAGGGTTGCTGTGGAGACCCAGTACTTC.

This clone was recorded once. This chain connects TRBV7-7 to TRBJ2-3; D unresolved. With 4 bases removed from V and 1 base from J, the gap between germline ends came to 9 bases. Germline-derived CDR1 and CDR2 are SSHAT and FNYEAQ (reference sequence). The CDR3 loop spans 14 amino acids. Written as DNA, the CDR3 is TGTGCCAGCAGCTCAAACCCAGGCACAGATACGCAGTATTTT. Protein: CASSSNPGTDTQYF.

The chain is built from TRBV5-6 and TRBJ2-3; 9 bases align to TRBD2. The germline CDR1 and CDR2 sequences are SGHDT and YYEEEE. CDR3 length equals 16 residues. After removal of 0 bases from V and 2 bases from J, the junction contained 4 bases not matched to a gene. CDR3 loop: CASSLETSGYTDTQYF. Here the CDR3 DNA reads TGTGCCAGCAGCTTGGAGACTAGCGGCTACACAGATACGCAGTATTTT. Drawing the rest from reference TRBV5-6 and TRBJ2-3, the complete variable domain is DAGVTQSPTHLIKTRGQQVTLRCSPKSGHDTVSWYQQALGQGPQFIFQYYEEEERQRGNFPDRFSGHQFPNYSSELNVNALLLGDSALYLCASSLETSGYTDTQYFGPGTRLTVL.

The chain links TRBV27 to TRBJ2-2; no clear D gene. The V end was cut by 2 bases, the J end by 1 base, with 5 bases between. Germline assignment: CDR1 MNHEY and CDR2 SMNVEV (reference sequence). The CDR3 consists of 14 residues. CDR3 sequence (DNA): TGTGCCAGCAGTTTACGGTGGAACACCGGGGAGCTGTTTTTT. Amino acids: CASSLRWNTGELFF.

This clone was seen more than once but under ten times. V and J are TRBV28 and TRBJ2-1, with 11 bases that match TRBD2. Germline values: CDR1 MDHEN, CDR2 SYDVKM. V shed 10 bases and J 4 bases; nucleotides not matched to a gene: 18. This CDR3 is 18 amino acids long. CDR3 bases: TGTGCCAACAAGGGGGTTAGCGGGAGGGGGTCGAGATACAATGAGCAGTTCTTC. Its translation is CANKGVSGRGSRYNEQFF.

This clone was seen just once. The chain is built from TRBV28 and TRBJ2-7, with 8 bases aligning to TRBD1. The V and J ends lost 4 bases and 7 bases, in that order; junction bases with no gene match: 12. The germline V gene encodes CDR1 MDHEN and CDR2 SYDVKM. This CDR3 is built from 15 residues. The CDR3 DNA reads as TGTGCCAGCAGTTCGGGGACAGGTCGCGTCCATGAGCAGTACTTC. Translated, it gives CASSSGTGRVHEQYF.

This chain links TRBV21-1 with TRBJ2-3; the D call in the table, TRBD1, was not verified against the DNA. TRBV21-1 is noted as a pseudogene. This CDR3 comprises 16 residues. The CDR3 loop reads CASSKKYKTDTDTQYF. The CDR3, as DNA: TGTGCCAGCAGCAAAAAATACAAGACAGACACAGATACGCAGTATTTT.